A selection of T cell receptor beta chains follows, all from one sample in a study of blood T cell repertoires in COVID-19. Using immunoSEQ multiplex PCR, the repertoire was profiled, and TCRdb retains in-frame clones only, with some absent. The sample holds hundreds of thousands of clones, around 90% seen once. What was sequenced was peripheral blood. Receptors were obtained from a human donor in a cohort sampled during active COVID-19. The CDR3 runs from the conserved cysteine through the conserved F or W. D genes are given only for firm matches. Clone size is not always given. Where it is, it says once, few, many or a class for expanded clones.

-	TRBV7-9	-	TRBJ1-4	TGTGCCAGCAGTTACCAGGAGGGGTACTCTAATGAAAAACTGTTTTTT	CASSYQEGYSNEKLFF
-	TRBV6-6	TRBD2	TRBJ2-7	TGTGCCAGCAGTCACGCTATCCCAAGGACTAGCGGGGGGTACGAGCAGTACTTC	CASSHAIPRTSGGYEQYF
-	TRBV6-5	-	TRBJ1-2	TGTGCCAGCAGTTACTCGGCCACAGGGCTTCCCTATGGCTACACCTTC	CASSYSATGLPYGYTF
-	TRBV5-4	TRBD2	TRBJ2-4	TGTGCCAGCAGCTTGGTAGAGCGGGAAGTCAAAAACATTCAGTACTTC	CASSLVEREVKNIQYF
-	TRBV27	TRBD1	TRBJ1-5	TGTGCCAGCAGAGGGACAGGGGGTCGGCCCCAGCATTTT	CASRGTGGRPQHF
once	TRBV18	TRBD1	TRBJ2-1	TGTGCCAGCTCACCGACAGGGACCTACAATGAGCAGTTCTTC	CASSPTGTYNEQFF
-	TRBV2	TRBD1	TRBJ2-2	TGTGCCAGCAGTGGGGGGACAGGGTTGACTAGCACCGGGGAGCTGTTTTTT	CASSGGTGLTSTGELFF
-	TRBV6-1	TRBD1	TRBJ2-7	TGTGCCAGCAGTGAATCTATGGGAATTCAATTGGGACAGGCCTCCTACGAGCAGTACTTC	CASSESMGIQLGQASYEQYF
-	TRBV7-9	-	TRBJ2-7	TGTGCCAGCAGCTTAGCAAGCCATTATATGGAGCAGTACTTC	CASSLASHYMEQYF
-	TRBV7-9	TRBD1	TRBJ1-1	TGTGCCAGCAGCCAGACAGGGGACTACCGGGGAACTGAAGCTTTCTTT	CASSQTGDYRGTEAFF
-	TRBV12-3/TRBV12-4	-	TRBJ1-2	TGTGCCAGCAGTTTAGCCGTAGGCTACACCTTC	CASSLAVGYTF
-	TRBV27	-	TRBJ1-6	TGTGCCAGCAGTCAGGACATTAGCTCCTATAATTCACCCCTCCACTTT	CASSQDISSYNSPLHF
-	TRBV6-2/TRBV6-3	TRBD1	TRBJ1-1	TGTGCCAGCAGTAACAGGGGAGAAGGGACTGAAGCTTTCTTT	CASSNRGEGTEAFF
-	TRBV6-5	-	TRBJ2-7	TGTGCCAGCAGTTTAACTGCCTCCTACGAGCAGTACTTC	CASSLTASYEQYF
-	TRBV12-5	-	TRBJ2-7	TGTGCTAGTGGTTTGGTGGGGGGGCTGTCTGGTGAGCAGTACTTC	CASGLVGGLSGEQYF
-	TRBV11-2	TRBD1	TRBJ2-3	TGTGCCAGCAGCTTAAGAGTACGGGGACAGGGGATAGATACGCAGTATTTT	CASSLRVRGQGIDTQYF
-	TRBV4-1	-	TRBJ1-1	TGCGCCAGCAGCCGTCCGGTGAACACTGAAGCTTTCTTT	CASSRPVNTEAFF
-	TRBV2	-	TRBJ2-1	TGTGCCAGCTCTACCCCAAATGAGCAGTTCTTC	CASSTPNEQFF
-	TRBV27	-	TRBJ2-7	TGTGCCAGCAGTGCCCGTAGGAGCGCTCTACACCCCTACGAGCAGTACTTC	CASSARRSALHPYEQYF
-	TRBV5-1	-	TRBJ2-3	TGCGCCAGCAGCTTGAATGGGGGGGCTGGAGATACGCAGTATTTT	CASSLNGGAGDTQYF
-	TRBV12-3/TRBV12-4	TRBD1	TRBJ2-2	TGTGCCAGCACACAGGGGGGTGCCGGGGAGCTGTTTTTT	CASTQGGAGELFF
-	TRBV4-1	-	TRBJ2-1	TGCGCCAGCAGCCAAGTGTGGCTAGCTCGGGATGAGCAGTTCTTC	CASSQVWLARDEQFF
-	TRBV5-5	-	TRBJ1-1	TGTGCCAGCAGCTTGGGGCCGGGGAACGAAGCTTTCTTT	CASSLGPGNEAFF
-	TRBV6-1	-	TRBJ2-7	TGTGCCAGCAGTGAAGTTATGAGGGCGCCCTACGAGCAGTACTTC	CASSEVMRAPYEQYF
-	TRBV6-6	-	TRBJ2-7	TGTGCCAGCAGTCTCAAACCCTGGGACACATTCTCCTACGAGCAGTACTTC	CASSLKPWDTFSYEQYF
few	TRBV19	TRBD1	TRBJ2-7	TGTGCCAGTAGTAGTGGGACAGGTCTTGGGGTCCACTTC	CASSSGTGLGVHF
-	TRBV7-8	-	TRBJ1-5	TGTGCCAGCAGCTTAGGCGGGGGGGACCAGCCCCAGCATTTT	CASSLGGGDQPQHF
-	TRBV7-9	-	TRBJ2-7	TGTGCCAGCAGCCCCCCAGGGGGGCCCTACGAGCAGTACTTC	CASSPPGGPYEQYF